One sample yielded the 21 T cell receptor beta chains listed below, sequenced in a study of graft-versus-host responses after intestinal transplantation. These TCRs' antigens remain unknown. Repertoires were generated with immunoSEQ multiplex PCR, while TCRdb's copy carries only in-frame clones and drops some. The data hold under 130,000 clones, with roughly 93% observed a single time. Specimen: unstimulated CD8+ T cells sorted from spleen or lymph node cells, collected before intestinal transplant. All receptors come from a human donor who received an intestinal transplant.

The gene calls are TRBV2 and TRBJ2-2; perhaps TRBD1 as D (6 bases). The germline V and J ends were trimmed by 3 bases and 5 bases, with 10 bases remaining between them. The CDR3 has 14 amino acids. The germline V gene has CDR1 SNHLY and CDR2 FYNNEI. CDR3 loop: CASSDGQSTGELFF. CDR3 nucleotides: TGTGCCAGCAGTGATGGACAGTCTACCGGGGAGCTGTTTTTT.

The chain is built from TRBV9 and TRBJ1-1; 8 bases line up with TRBD1. The CDR3 is 15 residues long. The V gene end was trimmed by 4 bases and the J gene end by 3 bases; junction bases not matched to a gene: 8. The germline V gene has CDR1 SGDLS and CDR2 YYNGEE. The DNA for the CDR3 is TGTGCCAGCAGCCTCCCTCCGGGACAGGACACTGAAGCTTTCTTT. It is translated as CASSLPPGQDTEAFF.

This chain connects TRBV9 to TRBJ1-5; tentatively, D is TRBD1 (6 bases). The germline V gene has CDR1 SGDLS and CDR2 YYNGEE. The CDR3 totals 15 residues. V lost 1 base to trimming and J lost 3 bases, with 11 bases between them. CDR3 sequence reads: CASSVSTGFNQPQHF. The CDR3 nucleotides read TGTGCCAGCAGCGTATCGACAGGCTTCAATCAGCCCCAGCATTTT.

This chain links TRBV5-5 with TRBJ1-1, with TRBD1 as a possible D gene (5 bases). Trimming cost V 4 bases and J 0 bases, with 7 bases left between them. The CDR3 consists of 13 residues. From germline, CDR1 is SGHKS and CDR2 YYEKEE (reference sequence). The CDR3 DNA is TGTGCCAGCAGCCAGGGAATGAACACTGAAGCTTTCTTT. Translating gives CASSQGMNTEAFF.

A single count supports this clone. The chain uses TRBV5-1 and TRBJ1-1; D unresolved. The CDR3 runs to 14 residues. Germline V gene lookup returns CDR1 SGHRS and CDR2 YFSETQ. Between the trimmed V and J ends, which lost 0 bases and 8 bases, there was a span of 14 bases. The CDR3 region has the DNA TGCGCCAGCAGCTTGGAACACGGGCCAGACGAAGCTTTCTTT. Its translation is CASSLEHGPDEAFF.

CDR3 amino acids: CASSHGTGVNGELFF. CDR3 in DNA: TGCGCCAGCAGCCACGGGACAGGGGTCAACGGGGAGCTGTTTTTT. J is TRBJ2-2 and V is TRBV4-1, with 10 bases identical to TRBD1. Trimming cost V 3 bases and J 7 bases; bases outside gene matches: 5. Germline loops: CDR1 MGHRA, CDR2 YSYEKL. The CDR3 totals 15 residues.

The chain is built from TRBV7-6 and TRBJ2-1; 13 bases agree with TRBD2. The V segment lost 3 bases and the J segment 8 bases; nucleotides outside the gene matches: 16. The CDR3 is 19 residues long. Germline lookup yields CDR1 SGHVS and CDR2 FNYEAQ. The CDR3, as DNA: TGTGCCAGCAGCTTGACGAGGCGAACTAGCGGGGGGGGAGGCTATGAGCAGTTCTTC. Residues: CASSLTRRTSGGGGYEQFF.

The chain couples TRBV9 to TRBJ2-2; 10 bases match TRBD2. The V and J ends lost 3 bases and 4 bases, in that order; junction bases with no gene match: 9. This CDR3 contains 17 residues. Germline V gives CDR1 SGDLS, CDR2 YYNGEE. The CDR3 coding sequence is TGTGCCAGCAGCGGGGGAGGGGGACTAGCGAGCACCGGGGAGCTGTTTTTT. The encoded protein is CASSGGGGLASTGELFF. Drawing the rest from reference TRBV9 and TRBJ2-2, the complete variable domain is DSGVTQTPKHLITATGQRVTLRCSPRSGDLSVYWYQQSLDQGLQFLIQYYNGEERAKGNILERFSAQQFPDLHSELNLSSLELGDSALYFCASSGGGGLASTGELFFGEGSRLTVL.

V usage is TRBV5-1 and J usage is TRBJ2-7, with 12 bases identical to TRBD2. The CDR3 is 17 residues long. From germline, CDR1 is SGHRS and CDR2 YFSETQ. Trimming cost V 0 bases and J 0 bases; bases outside gene matches: 4. As DNA, the CDR3 is TGCGCCAGCAGCTTGGGACTAGCGGGGGTTCCCTCCTACGAGCAGTACTTC. Residues: CASSLGLAGVPSYEQYF.

V and J are TRBV2 and TRBJ2-1; tentatively, D is TRBD1 (5 bases). V lost 5 bases and J lost 4, with 9 bases in between. This CDR3 contains 13 residues. Germline CDR1 is SNHLY and CDR2 is FYNNEI. The CDR3 DNA reads as TGTGCCAGCAGTTTGGACACTTACAATGAGCAGTTCTTC. Amino acid sequence: CASSLDTYNEQFF.

CDR3 nucleotides: TGTGCCAGCAGCTTGGGGGGTAAGGAGTACGAGCAGTACTTC. Its translation is CASSLGGKEYEQYF. The chain combines TRBV5-6 with TRBJ2-7; D is unresolved. The germline V gene encodes CDR1 SGHDT and CDR2 YYEEEE. Trimming stripped 0 bases from V and 4 bases from J, with 11 bases between. The CDR3 totals 14 residues.

This chain uses TRBV7-9 with TRBJ2-1, with 11 bases aligning to TRBD2. Germline V gene data show CDR1 as SEHNR and CDR2 as FQNEAQ (reference sequence). V was pared by 3 bases and J by 8 bases, with 6 bases of the junction left unmatched. The CDR3 extends over 15 amino acids. CDR3 coding DNA: TGTGCCAGCAGCTTCGCAACTAGCGGGGGTGATGAGCAGTTCTTC. It encodes CASSFATSGGDEQFF.

This clone has just one count. The V and J genes are TRBV29-1 and TRBJ1-1; 7 bases are shared with TRBD1. CDR1 and CDR2 from the germline V gene are SQVTM and ANQGSEA. The CDR3 totals 15 residues. Trimming removed 8 bases from V and 5 bases from J; junction bases left unmatched: 17. The CDR3 region is CSTSSPDRVGTEAFF. The CDR3 bases are TGCAGCACGTCGTCCCCTGACAGGGTGGGGACTGAAGCTTTCTTT.

The CDR3 loop reads CASRALGTGQGANYYGYTF. CDR3 coding DNA: TGTGCCAGCAGGGCGCTGGGTACGGGACAGGGCGCGAACTACTATGGCTACACCTTC. The chain employs TRBV5-4 and TRBJ1-2; 9 bases are a match to TRBD1. The CDR3 is 19 amino acids. After removal of 5 bases from V and 3 bases from J, the junction contained 20 bases not matched to a gene. Germline CDR1 is SGHNT and CDR2 is YYREEE (reference sequence).

The chain links TRBV7-7 to TRBJ2-7; 8 bases align to TRBD1. The CDR3 has 14 amino acids. The J segment lost 2 bases and the V segment lost 5 bases, leaving 5 bases of the junction unmatched. CDR1 SSHAT and CDR2 FNYEAQ come from the germline V gene (reference sequence). DNA for the CDR3: TGTGCCAGCAGCCGACAGGGGAGGACCTACGAGCAGTACTTC. As protein: CASSRQGRTYEQYF.

Concerning this clone: The same CDR3 can be traced to other DNA sequences in this sample. The V and J genes are TRBV27 and TRBJ2-2; D is uncertain. The CDR3 loop spans 11 amino acids. The germline CDR1 and CDR2 sequences are MNHEY and SMNVEV (reference sequence). The ends were cut back, 4 bases at V and 6 bases at J, with 3 bases in the middle. The CDR3 DNA sequence: TGTGCCAGCAGTTACTCCGGGGAGCTGTTTTTT. Its translation: CASSYSGELFF.

The chain carries TRBV9 and TRBJ2-1; D possibly matches TRBD1 or TRBD2 (6 bases each). The CDR3 has 13 amino acids. Germline assignment: CDR1 SGDLS and CDR2 YYNGEE. V dropped 7 bases and J dropped 6 bases, with 14 bases sitting between them. CDR3: CASQFGGSNEQFF. DNA for the CDR3: TGTGCCAGCCAATTCGGGGGCTCCAATGAGCAGTTCTTC.

This clone came up once. The rearrangement links TRBV5-4 to TRBJ2-1; 16 nucleotides agree with TRBD2. Losses at the gene ends were 3 bases for V and 8 bases for J; bases not matched to a gene: 2. The CDR3 spans 15 residues. The germline V gene has CDR1 SGHNT and CDR2 YYREEE (reference sequence). In DNA, the CDR3 is TGTGCCAGCAGCTGGGGGACTAGCGGGGGGGATGAGCAGTTCTTC. Translation: CASSWGTSGGDEQFF.

V gene TRBV2 combines with J gene TRBJ1-5, with unresolved D. CDR3 length: 15 residues. The germline V gene encodes CDR1 SNHLY and CDR2 FYNNEI. V was cut by 8 bases and J by 0 bases, with 14 bases left in between. CDR3 bases: TGTGCCAGCCTTGAGGCAGCACATAGCAATCAGCCCCAGCATTTT. It yields the protein CASLEAAHSNQPQHF.

The gene calls are TRBV10-1 and TRBJ1-6; TRBD1 agrees at 7 bases. The V gene's germline CDR1 is WNHNN and CDR2 SYGVQD (reference sequence). J lost 4 bases, V lost 9 bases, and 12 bases had no gene match. CDR3 length: 16 residues. CDR3 protein: CARSGRGDRYNSPLHF. The CDR3 DNA is TGCGCCAGATCGGGGAGGGGGGACAGATATAATTCACCCCTCCACTTT.

The chain employs TRBV6-5 and TRBJ2-1, with D hard to call. CDR3 length: 14 amino acids. Germline V gene lookup returns CDR1 MNHEY and CDR2 SVGAGI. Trimming cost V 2 bases and J 7 bases, with 12 bases left between them. Here the CDR3 reads CASSYGLENNEQFF. In DNA, the CDR3 is TGTGCCAGCAGTTACGGCCTGGAGAATAATGAGCAGTTCTTC.